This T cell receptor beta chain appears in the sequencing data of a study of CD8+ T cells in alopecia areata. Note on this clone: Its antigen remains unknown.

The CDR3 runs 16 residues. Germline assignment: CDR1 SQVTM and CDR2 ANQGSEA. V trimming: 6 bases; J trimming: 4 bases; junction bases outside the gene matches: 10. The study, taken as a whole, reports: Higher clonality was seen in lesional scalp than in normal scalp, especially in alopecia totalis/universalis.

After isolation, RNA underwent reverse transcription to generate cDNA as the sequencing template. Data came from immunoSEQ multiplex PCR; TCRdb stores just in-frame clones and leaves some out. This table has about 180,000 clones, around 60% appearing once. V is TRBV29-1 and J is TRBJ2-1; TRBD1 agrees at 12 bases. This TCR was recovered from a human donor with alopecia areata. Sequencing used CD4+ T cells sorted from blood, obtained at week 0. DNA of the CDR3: TGCAGCGTCACCCCGGGACAGGGGGCGGCGTACAATGAGCAGTTCTTC. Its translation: CSVTPGQGAAYNEQFF.